The clone carrying this TCR beta chain was picked up one time. The sample belongs to a study of shared T cell receptors in the human thymus. The J segment lost 3 bases and the V segment lost 5 bases, leaving 7 bases of the junction unmatched. The CDR3 extends over 15 amino acids. Germline V lookup: CDR1 SEHNR, CDR2 FQNEAQ (reference sequence). Clones were read by immunoSEQ multiplex PCR, and TCRdb kept only the in-frame ones, dropping some. The sample records 600,000 or so clones, over 75% being singletons. The sample was also reused in another study, on human thymus T cells. From that paper: Healthy Finnish infants having corrective surgery for congenital heart defects served as donors. Thymic resections from corrective heart surgery supplied the tissue. Repertoires from thymus and blood appeared to show biased V and J gene usage. Thymic repertoires of unrelated individuals were reported in related research to overlap highly.

The receptor comes from a boy younger than two with a congenital heart defect. The chain carries TRBV7-9 and TRBJ2-1, with TRBD1 matching over 7 bases. Sequencing was done on a sample of thymocytes. The DNA of the CDR3 is TGTGCCAGCAGCGCAGGTGGACAGGACTACAATGAGCAGTTCTTC. This sequence encodes CASSAGGQDYNEQFF.